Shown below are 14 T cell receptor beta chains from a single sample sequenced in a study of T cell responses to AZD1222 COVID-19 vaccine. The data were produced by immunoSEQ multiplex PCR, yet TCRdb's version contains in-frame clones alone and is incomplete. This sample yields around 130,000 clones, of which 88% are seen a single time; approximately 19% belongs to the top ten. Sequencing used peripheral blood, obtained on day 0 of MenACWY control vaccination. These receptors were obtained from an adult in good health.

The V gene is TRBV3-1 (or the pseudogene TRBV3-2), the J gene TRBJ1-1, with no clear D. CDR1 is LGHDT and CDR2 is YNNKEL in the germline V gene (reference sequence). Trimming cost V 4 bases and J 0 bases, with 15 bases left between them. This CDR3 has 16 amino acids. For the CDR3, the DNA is TGTGCCAGCAGCCTCCGACCCTTCCCCATGAACACTGAAGCTTTCTTT. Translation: CASSLRPFPMNTEAFF.

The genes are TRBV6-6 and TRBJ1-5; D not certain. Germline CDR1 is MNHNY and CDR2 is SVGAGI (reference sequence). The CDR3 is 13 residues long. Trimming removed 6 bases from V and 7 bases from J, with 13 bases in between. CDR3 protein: CASSHGESQPQHF. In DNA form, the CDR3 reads TGTGCCAGCAGCCACGGGGAATCCCAGCCCCAGCATTTT.

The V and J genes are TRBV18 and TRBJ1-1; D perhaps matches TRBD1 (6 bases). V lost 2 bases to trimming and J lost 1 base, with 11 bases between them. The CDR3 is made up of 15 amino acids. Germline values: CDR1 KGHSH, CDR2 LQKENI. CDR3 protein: CASSPIGGENTEAFF. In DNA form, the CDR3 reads TGTGCCAGCTCACCAATAGGGGGGGAGAACACTGAAGCTTTCTTT.

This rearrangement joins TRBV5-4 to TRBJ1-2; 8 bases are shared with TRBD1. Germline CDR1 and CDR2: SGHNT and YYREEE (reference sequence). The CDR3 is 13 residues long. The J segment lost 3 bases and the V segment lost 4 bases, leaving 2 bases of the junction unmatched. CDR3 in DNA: TGTGCCAGCAGCGGGGACAGGCACTATGGCTACACCTTC. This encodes CASSGDRHYGYTF.

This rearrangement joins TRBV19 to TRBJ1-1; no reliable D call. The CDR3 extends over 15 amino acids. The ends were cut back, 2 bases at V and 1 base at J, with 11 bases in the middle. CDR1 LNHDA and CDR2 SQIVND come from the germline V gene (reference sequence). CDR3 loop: CASSISGRQNTEAFF. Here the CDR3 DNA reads TGTGCCAGTAGTATAAGCGGCCGACAGAACACTGAAGCTTTCTTT.

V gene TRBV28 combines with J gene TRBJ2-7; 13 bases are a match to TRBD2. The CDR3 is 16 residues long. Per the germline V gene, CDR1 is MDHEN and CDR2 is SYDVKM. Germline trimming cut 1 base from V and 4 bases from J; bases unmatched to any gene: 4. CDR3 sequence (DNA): TGTGCCAGCAGTTTATTACTAGCGGGAGGGCCATACGAGCAGTACTTC. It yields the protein CASSLLLAGGPYEQYF.

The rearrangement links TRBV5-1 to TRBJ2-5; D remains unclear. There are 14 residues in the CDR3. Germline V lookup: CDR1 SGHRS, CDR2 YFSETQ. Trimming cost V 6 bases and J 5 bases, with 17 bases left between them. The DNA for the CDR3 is TGCGCCAGCACGTCGCACGGACGTGGGGAGACCCAGTACTTC. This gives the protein CASTSHGRGETQYF.

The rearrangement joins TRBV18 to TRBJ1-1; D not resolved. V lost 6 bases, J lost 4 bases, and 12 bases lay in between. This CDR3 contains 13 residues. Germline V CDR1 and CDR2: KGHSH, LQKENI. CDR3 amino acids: CASSRAWGTEAFF. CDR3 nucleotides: TGTGCCAGCTCCCGGGCCTGGGGCACTGAAGCTTTCTTT.

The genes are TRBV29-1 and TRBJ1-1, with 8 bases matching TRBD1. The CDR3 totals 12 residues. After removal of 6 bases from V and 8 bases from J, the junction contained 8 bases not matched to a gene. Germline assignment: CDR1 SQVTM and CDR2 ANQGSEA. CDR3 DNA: TGCAGCGTAGCCGGACAGGGAAAAGAAGCTTTCTTT. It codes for CSVAGQGKEAFF.

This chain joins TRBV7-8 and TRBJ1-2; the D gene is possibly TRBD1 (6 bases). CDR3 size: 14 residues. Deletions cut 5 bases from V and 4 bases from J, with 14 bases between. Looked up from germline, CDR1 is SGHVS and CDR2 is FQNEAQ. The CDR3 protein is CASSPTGTPYGYTF. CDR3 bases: TGTGCCAGCAGCCCAACCGGGACACCCTATGGCTACACCTTC.

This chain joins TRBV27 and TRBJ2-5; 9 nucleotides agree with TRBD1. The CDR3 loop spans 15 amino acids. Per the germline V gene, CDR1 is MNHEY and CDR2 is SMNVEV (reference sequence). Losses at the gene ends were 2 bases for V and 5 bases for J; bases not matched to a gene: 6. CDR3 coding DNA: TGTGCCAGCAGTTTAGTACAGGGGGCGCGGGAGACCCAGTACTTC. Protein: CASSLVQGARETQYF.

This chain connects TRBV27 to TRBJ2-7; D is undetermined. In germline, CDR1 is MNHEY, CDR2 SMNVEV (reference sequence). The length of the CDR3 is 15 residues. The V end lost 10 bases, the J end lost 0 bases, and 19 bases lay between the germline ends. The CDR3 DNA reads TGTGCCACCGCGCCAAAAGGCACGGGCTCCTACGAGCAGTACTTC. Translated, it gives CATAPKGTGSYEQYF.

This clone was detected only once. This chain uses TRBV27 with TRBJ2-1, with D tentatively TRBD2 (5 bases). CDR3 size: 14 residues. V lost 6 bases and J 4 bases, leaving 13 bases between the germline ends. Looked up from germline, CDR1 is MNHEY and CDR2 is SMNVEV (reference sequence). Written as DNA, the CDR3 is TGTGCCAGCAGCCTCCTTGGGGAGTACAATGAGCAGTTCTTC. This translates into CASSLLGEYNEQFF.

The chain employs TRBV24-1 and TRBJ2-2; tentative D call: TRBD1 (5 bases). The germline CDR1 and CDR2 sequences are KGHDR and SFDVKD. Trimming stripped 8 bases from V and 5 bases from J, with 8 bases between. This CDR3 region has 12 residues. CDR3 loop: CATNQGTGELFF. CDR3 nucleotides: TGTGCCACCAACCAGGGTACCGGGGAGCTGTTTTTT.